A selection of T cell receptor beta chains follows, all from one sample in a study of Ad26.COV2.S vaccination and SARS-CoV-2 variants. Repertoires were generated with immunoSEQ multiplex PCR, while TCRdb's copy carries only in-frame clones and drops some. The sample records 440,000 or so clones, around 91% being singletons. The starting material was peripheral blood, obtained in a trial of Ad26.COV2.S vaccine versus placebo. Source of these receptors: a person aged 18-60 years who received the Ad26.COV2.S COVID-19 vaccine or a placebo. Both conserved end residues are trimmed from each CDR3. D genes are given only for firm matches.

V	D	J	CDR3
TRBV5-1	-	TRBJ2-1	ASSLTGASHNEQF
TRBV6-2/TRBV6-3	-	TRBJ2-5	ASSLGGGSTQY
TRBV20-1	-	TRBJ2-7	SARGLYEQY
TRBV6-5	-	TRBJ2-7	ASTDRRYEQY
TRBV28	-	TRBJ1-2	ASSLLQGRYGGYT
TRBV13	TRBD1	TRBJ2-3	ASSHGQGIDTQY
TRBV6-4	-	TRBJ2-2	ASREPNTGELF
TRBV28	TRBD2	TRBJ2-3	ASSLFLSGSSGSTDTQY
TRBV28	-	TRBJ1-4	ASSTRTGATNEKLF
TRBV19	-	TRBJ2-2	ASSIGLAGPNTGELF
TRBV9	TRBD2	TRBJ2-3	ASSPRRGGMSDTQY
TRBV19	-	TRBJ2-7	ASSVPGLSYEQY
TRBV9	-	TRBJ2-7	ASSVGSPGSYEQY
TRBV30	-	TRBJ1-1	AWDRAGTEAF
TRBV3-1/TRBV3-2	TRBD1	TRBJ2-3	ASSQSQQGTGKY
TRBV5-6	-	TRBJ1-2	ASSLGDRPYGYT
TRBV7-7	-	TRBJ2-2	ASRREIANTGELF
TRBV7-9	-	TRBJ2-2	ASSLGASGELF
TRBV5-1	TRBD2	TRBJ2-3	ASSLLLGLAGPEDTQY
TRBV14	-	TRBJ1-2	ASSRARGNYGYT
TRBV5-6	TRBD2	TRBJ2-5	ASRPGGGETQY
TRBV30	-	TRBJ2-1	AWNPGRTYNEQF
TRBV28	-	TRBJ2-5	ASSSSQESQETQY
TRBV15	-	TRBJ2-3	ATSRDSRRRTDTQY
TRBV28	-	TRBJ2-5	ASTLGETVIQETQY
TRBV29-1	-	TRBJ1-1	SAGPNQPNTEAF
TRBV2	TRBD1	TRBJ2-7	ASSDGTGGSYEQY
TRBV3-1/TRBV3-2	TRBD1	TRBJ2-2	ASSPPGTGNACAGELF
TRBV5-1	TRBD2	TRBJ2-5	ASSLPSGARETQY
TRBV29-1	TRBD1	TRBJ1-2	SVEWTGRRSYGYT
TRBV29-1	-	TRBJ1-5	SATGGSNQPQH
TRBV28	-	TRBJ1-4	ASSLTRSDEKLF
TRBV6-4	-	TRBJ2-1	ASSLPDSNIYNEQF
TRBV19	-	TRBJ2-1	ASSIGPRHEQF
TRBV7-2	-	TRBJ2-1	ASSFGGIVFEQF
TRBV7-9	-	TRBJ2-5	ASSPRGGETQY
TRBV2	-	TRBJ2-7	ASRRYRDSDYEQY
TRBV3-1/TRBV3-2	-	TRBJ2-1	ASSDPGYPYNEQF
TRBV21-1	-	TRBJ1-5	ASSPGTGGYNQPQH
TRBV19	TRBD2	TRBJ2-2	ASSIPGASGRRTGELF
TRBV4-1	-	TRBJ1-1	ASSQVGGTEAF
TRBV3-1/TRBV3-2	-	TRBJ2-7	ASSQATYEQY
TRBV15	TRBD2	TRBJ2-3	ATSRGVASGISDTQY
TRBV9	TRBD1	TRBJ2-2	ASSPWDSIANTGELF
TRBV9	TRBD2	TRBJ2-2	ASSVRLAGGPNTGELF
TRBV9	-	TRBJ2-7	ASSVARAPYEQY
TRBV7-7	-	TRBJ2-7	ASSLEFEGHSYEQY
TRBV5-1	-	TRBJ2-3	ASSYDTDTQY
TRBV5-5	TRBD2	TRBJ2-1	ASSLSESGGSIDNEQF
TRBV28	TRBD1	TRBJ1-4	ASSLTRTGRGEKLF
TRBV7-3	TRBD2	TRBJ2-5	ASSPNYQREVETQY
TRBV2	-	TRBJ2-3	AIKTGDTQY